This T cell receptor (beta chain) stems from a study of T cell repertoires in cytomegalovirus infection. The overall study: From public TCR beta signatures came an indication of both CMV infection and matching HLA type.

TCRdb ran MiXCR on the reads and lists one entry per CDR3 protein. The repertoire has about 920,000 distinct CDR3 sequences, 25% to 40% of them found once; the top ten carry roughly an eighth. Note on this clonotype: What it binds is unknown.

The germline gives CDR1 LGHNA, CDR2 YNFKEQ. Trimming took 0 bases from V and 0 from J, leaving 12 bases between them. CDR3 length equals 17 residues. This chain connects TRBV4-2 to TRBJ1-5; D ambiguous. The specimen comprised cultured CD8+ T cells from PBMCs, sampled from culture after CMV antigen stimulation. This sequence originates from a human donor in good health (CMV status not recorded). Some clones in this sample may be carry-over from other donors' samples. The CDR3 DNA sequence: TGTGCCAGCAGCCAAGATTCCAGGACCTATAGCAATCAGCCCCAGCATTTT. Protein sequence: CASSQDSRTYSNQPQHF.